Below are 5 T cell receptor beta chains sequenced from a single sample in a study of CD8 T cells in ankylosing spondylitis. Overall study findings and caveats: In ankylosing spondylitis blood, a motif of about 8 highly homologous TCR beta variants appeared characteristic.

TCRdb redid the calling of the 5' RACE reads with MiXCR, one entry per CDR3 protein. Here the sample spans approximately 540,000 distinct CDR3 sequences, roughly 13% being singletons. The antigens for these receptors are not known. Sequences were obtained from blood, either unsorted or a sorted T cell fraction (not recorded which). These receptor sequences come from a male donor with ankylosing spondylitis.

The chain links TRBV14 to TRBJ2-1; TRBD2 matches 14 bases. Germline V gives CDR1 SGHDN, CDR2 FVKESK. After removal of 5 bases from V and 0 bases from J, the junction contained 9 bases not matched to a gene. The CDR3 is made up of 19 amino acids. In DNA form, the CDR3 reads TGTGCCAGCAGCATACGGACTAGCGGGAGGATTAGCTCCTACAATGAGCAGTTCTTC. Translation: CASSIRTSGRISSYNEQFF. The full variable domain, rest sourced from reference TRBV14 and TRBJ2-1, is EAGVTQFPSHSVIEKGQTVTLRCDPISGHDNLYWYRRVMGKEIKFLLHFVKESKQDESGMPNNRFLAERTGGTYSTLKVQPAELEDSGVYFCASSIRTSGRISSYNEQFFGPGTRLTVL.

This clonotype was seen ten or more times. The V and J genes are TRBV24-1 and TRBJ2-1; possibly TRBD2 for D (6 bases). Germline V gene lookup returns CDR1 KGHDR and CDR2 SFDVKD. The ends were cut back, 5 bases at V and 5 bases at J, with 12 bases in the middle. This CDR3 is 14 amino acids long. The chain's CDR3 is CATSGLAKNNEQFF. The CDR3, as DNA: TGTGCCACCAGTGGGCTAGCGAAGAACAATGAGCAGTTCTTC.

This clonotype was counted a few times. This sequence joins TRBV6-5 and TRBJ2-5; a weak D match, TRBD2 (5 bases). This CDR3 comprises 14 residues. V gave up 6 bases and J gave up 5 bases, with 16 bases separating them. Germline CDR1 MNHEY, CDR2 SVGAGI. CDR3 DNA sequence: TGTGCCAGCAGACTCGCCGGGAACTTCGAGACCCAGTACTTC. This gives the protein CASRLAGNFETQYF.

The chain is built from TRBV20-1 and TRBJ1-1; tentative D call: TRBD1 (6 bases). V was trimmed by 7 bases and J by 1 base, leaving 10 bases between them. In germline, CDR1 is DFQATT, CDR2 SNEGSKA (reference sequence). The CDR3 is 12 amino acids. The DNA of the CDR3 is TGCAGTGGAGTGACAGGGAACACTGAAGCTTTCTTT. The encoded protein is CSGVTGNTEAFF.

The table lists this clonotype with a few counts. The chain combines TRBV3-1 with TRBJ2-7, with D perhaps being TRBD1 or TRBD2 (5 bases each). CDR1 LGHDT and CDR2 YNNKEL come from the germline V gene (reference sequence). V was cut by 4 bases and J by 9 bases, with 13 bases left in between. The CDR3 length is 12 residues. CDR3 nucleotides: TGTGCCAGCAGCCGTTCCAGTGGGGGGCAGTACTTC. As protein: CASSRSSGGQYF.